This T cell receptor beta chain stems from a study of shared clonotypes between healthy human individuals. Regarding the study as a whole: The study generally estimated greater richness for naive than memory subsets. Clonotype sharing across several donors was observed for roughly 5% of naive CD4 clonotypes.

Profiled with immunoSEQ multiplex PCR; TCRdb holds only in-frame clones, not every one. This table has some 2,000,000 clones, 90% to 97% appearing once. The V gene's germline CDR1 is ENHRY and CDR2 SYGVKD. The V gene end was trimmed by 8 bases and the J gene end by 5 bases; junction bases not matched to a gene: 6. CDR3 length: 14 amino acids. As to this clone: Its specificity is unknown.

A split of CD4+ cells into CD45RA+ naive and CD45RA-negative memory subsets was performed. Sequenced material: naive CD4+ T cells sorted from blood. This sample's subset: CD45RA+ positively selected. This chain uses TRBV10-3 with TRBJ2-1, with TRBD2 matching over 10 bases. The clonotype comes from a man between 18 and 29 years old in good health. The DNA for the CDR3 is TGTGCCATCGCCAGTAGCGGGGGGAACAATGAGCAGTTCTTC. Translation: CAIASSGGNNEQFF.